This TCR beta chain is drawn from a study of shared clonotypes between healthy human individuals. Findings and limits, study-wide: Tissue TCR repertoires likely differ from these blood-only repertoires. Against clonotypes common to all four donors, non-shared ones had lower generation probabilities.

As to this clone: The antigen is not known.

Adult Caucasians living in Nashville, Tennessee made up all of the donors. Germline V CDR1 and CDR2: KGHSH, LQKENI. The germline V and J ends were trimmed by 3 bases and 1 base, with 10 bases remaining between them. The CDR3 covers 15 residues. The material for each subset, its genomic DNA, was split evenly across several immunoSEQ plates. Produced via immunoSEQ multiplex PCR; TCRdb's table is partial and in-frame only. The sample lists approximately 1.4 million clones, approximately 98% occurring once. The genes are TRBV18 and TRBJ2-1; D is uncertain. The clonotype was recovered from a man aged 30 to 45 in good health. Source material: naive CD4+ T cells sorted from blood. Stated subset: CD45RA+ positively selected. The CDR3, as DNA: TGTGCCAGCTCACCTCAACCAGCTTCCTACAATGAGCAGTTCTTC. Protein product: CASSPQPASYNEQFF.